The 11 T cell receptor beta chains below come from one sample, sequenced in a study of blood T cell repertoires in COVID-19. Some clones are missing from TCRdb's copy, which holds only in-frame ones; the method was immunoSEQ multiplex PCR. The data show over 150,000 clones, roughly 86% seen once. The sample comprised peripheral blood. All receptors derive from a man in his 60s with COVID-19, enrolled during active disease.

The chain couples TRBV19 to TRBJ1-4; no clear D gene. CDR1 LNHDA and CDR2 SQIVND come from the germline V gene (reference sequence). Between the trimmed V and J ends, which lost 10 bases and 5 bases, there was a span of 11 bases. The CDR3 totals 12 residues. The CDR3 sequence is CATSQINEKLFF. CDR3 coding DNA: TGTGCCACCTCGCAGATAAATGAAAAACTGTTTTTT.

This clone has more than one count but fewer than ten. The chain uses TRBV30 and TRBJ1-6; D remains unclear. With 0 bases removed from V and 9 bases from J, the gap between germline ends came to 9 bases. The germline gives CDR1 GTSNPN, CDR2 SVGIG (reference sequence). The CDR3 is made up of 13 amino acids. CDR3 DNA: TGTGCCTGGAGTGTTATGGGAGGTTCACCCCTCCACTTT. This codes for CAWSVMGGSPLHF.

The chain uses TRBV5-1 and TRBJ2-7, with 10 positions matching TRBD1. CDR3 length: 14 amino acids. Germline V CDR1 and CDR2: SGHRS, YFSETQ. Unmatched junction bases numbered 7, after V lost 4 bases and J lost 6 bases. The chain's CDR3 is CASSPGTGVGEQYF. CDR3 DNA sequence: TGCGCCAGCAGCCCAGGGACAGGGGTAGGCGAGCAGTACTTC.

This rearrangement joins TRBV7-9 to TRBJ2-7, with D maybe TRBD2 (5 bases). The CDR3 has 13 amino acids. Germline V CDR1 and CDR2: SEHNR, FQNEAQ (reference sequence). Deletions cut 7 bases from V and 1 base from J, with 11 bases between. CDR3 region: CASMDSLSYEQYF. CDR3 coding DNA: TGTGCCAGCATGGACTCGCTGTCCTACGAGCAGTACTTC.

This clone appeared a few times. The chain links TRBV7-9 to TRBJ2-7, with a tentative D call TRBD1 (6 bases). The CDR3 runs to 13 residues. V dropped 3 bases and J dropped 2 bases, with 8 bases sitting between them. Germline V gene lookup returns CDR1 SEHNR and CDR2 FQNEAQ (reference sequence). CDR3 sequence (DNA): TGTGCCAGCAGCTTGACAGGCCCCTACGAGCAGTACTTC. Its protein is CASSLTGPYEQYF.

This chain connects TRBV7-2 to TRBJ2-7; a weak D match, TRBD2 (6 bases). V dropped 1 base and J dropped 4 bases, with 14 bases sitting between them. The CDR3 runs 15 residues. Germline V gives CDR1 SGHTA, CDR2 FQGNSA. The CDR3 nucleotides are TGTGCCAGCAGCTTAGGCCAGGGAGGTGGATACGAGCAGTACTTC. This codes for CASSLGQGGGYEQYF.

V usage is TRBV3-1 (or the pseudogene TRBV3-2) and J usage is TRBJ2-1; D call uncertain. Germline CDR1 and CDR2: LGHDT and YNNKEL (reference sequence). Trimming cost V 5 bases and J 0 bases, with 2 bases left between them. This CDR3 contains 12 residues. CDR3 in amino acids: CASSYSYNEQFF. The CDR3 bases are TGTGCCAGCAGCTACTCCTACAATGAGCAGTTCTTC.

CDR3 nucleotide sequence: TGTGCCATCAGTGTAGGTAGCTTGGGGGCAGGCAATCAGCCCCAGCATTTT. Protein: CAISVGSLGAGNQPQHF. V gene TRBV10-3 combines with J gene TRBJ1-5, with a tentative D call TRBD1 (6 bases). Trimming shortened V by 4 bases and J by 2 bases, and 18 bases separated the two germline ends. The germline V gene has CDR1 ENHRY and CDR2 SYGVKD. The CDR3 runs 17 residues.

This clone was detected once. The chain links TRBV6-5 to TRBJ2-2, with a weak D call TRBD2 (6 bases). The germline V gene has CDR1 MNHEY and CDR2 SVGAGI. The CDR3 totals 14 residues. The V end was cut by 6 bases, the J end by 11 bases, with 19 bases between. Here the CDR3 reads CASSLGRLRGELFF. CDR3 nucleotides: TGTGCCAGCAGCCTAGGACGTTTGCGGGGTGAGCTGTTTTTT.

The chain recombines TRBV21-1 with TRBJ2-2; the table's D call, TRBD2, has no DNA check behind it. TRBV21-1 is a pseudogene segment. The CDR3 covers 18 residues. CDR3 protein: CASSKERLAGTNTGELFF. CDR3 DNA sequence: TGTGCCAGCAGCAAAGAAAGATTAGCGGGGACGAACACCGGGGAGCTGTTTTTT.

The rearrangement links TRBV14 to TRBJ1-1, with 8 bases identical to TRBD1. The CDR3 contains 15 residues. In germline, CDR1 is SGHDN, CDR2 FVKESK. V shed 5 bases and J 1 base; nucleotides not matched to a gene: 6. For the CDR3, the DNA is TGTGCCAGCAGCACTCAGGGGGCCTCGAACACTGAAGCTTTCTTT. It yields the protein CASSTQGASNTEAFF.